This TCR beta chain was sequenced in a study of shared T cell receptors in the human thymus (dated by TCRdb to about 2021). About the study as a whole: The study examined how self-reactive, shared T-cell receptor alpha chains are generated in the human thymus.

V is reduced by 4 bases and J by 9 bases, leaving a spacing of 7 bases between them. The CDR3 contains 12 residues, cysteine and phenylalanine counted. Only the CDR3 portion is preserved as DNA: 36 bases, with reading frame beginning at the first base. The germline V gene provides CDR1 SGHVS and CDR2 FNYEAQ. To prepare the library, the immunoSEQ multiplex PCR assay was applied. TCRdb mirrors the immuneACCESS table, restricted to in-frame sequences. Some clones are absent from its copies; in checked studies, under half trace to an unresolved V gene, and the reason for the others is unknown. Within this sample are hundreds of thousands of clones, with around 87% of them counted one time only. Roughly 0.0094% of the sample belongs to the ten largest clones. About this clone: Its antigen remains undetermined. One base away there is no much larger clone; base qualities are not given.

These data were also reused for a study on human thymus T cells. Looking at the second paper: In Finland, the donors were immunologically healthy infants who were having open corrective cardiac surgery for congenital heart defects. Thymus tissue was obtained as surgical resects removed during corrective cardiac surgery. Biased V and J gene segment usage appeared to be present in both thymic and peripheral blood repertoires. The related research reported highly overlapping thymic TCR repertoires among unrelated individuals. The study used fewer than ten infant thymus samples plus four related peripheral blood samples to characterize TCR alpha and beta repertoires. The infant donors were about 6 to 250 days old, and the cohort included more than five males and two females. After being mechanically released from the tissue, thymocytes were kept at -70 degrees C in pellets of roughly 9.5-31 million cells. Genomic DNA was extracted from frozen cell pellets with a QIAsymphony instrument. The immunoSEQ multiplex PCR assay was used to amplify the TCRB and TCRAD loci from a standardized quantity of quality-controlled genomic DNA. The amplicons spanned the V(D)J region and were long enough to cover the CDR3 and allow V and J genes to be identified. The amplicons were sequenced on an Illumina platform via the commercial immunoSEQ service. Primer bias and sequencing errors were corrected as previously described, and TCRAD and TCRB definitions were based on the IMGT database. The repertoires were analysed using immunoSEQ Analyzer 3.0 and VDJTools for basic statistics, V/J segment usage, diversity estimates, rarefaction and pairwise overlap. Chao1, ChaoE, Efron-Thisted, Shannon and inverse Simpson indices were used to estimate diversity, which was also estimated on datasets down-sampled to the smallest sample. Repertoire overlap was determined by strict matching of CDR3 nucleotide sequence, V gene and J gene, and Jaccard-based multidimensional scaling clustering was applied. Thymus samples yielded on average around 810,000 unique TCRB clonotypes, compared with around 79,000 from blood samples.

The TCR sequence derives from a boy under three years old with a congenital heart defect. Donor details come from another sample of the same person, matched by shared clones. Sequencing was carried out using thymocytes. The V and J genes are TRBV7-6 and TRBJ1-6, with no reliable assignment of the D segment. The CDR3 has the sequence CASSSDTSPLHF. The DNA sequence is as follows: TGTGCCAGCAGCTCCGACACTTCACCCCTCCACTTT.